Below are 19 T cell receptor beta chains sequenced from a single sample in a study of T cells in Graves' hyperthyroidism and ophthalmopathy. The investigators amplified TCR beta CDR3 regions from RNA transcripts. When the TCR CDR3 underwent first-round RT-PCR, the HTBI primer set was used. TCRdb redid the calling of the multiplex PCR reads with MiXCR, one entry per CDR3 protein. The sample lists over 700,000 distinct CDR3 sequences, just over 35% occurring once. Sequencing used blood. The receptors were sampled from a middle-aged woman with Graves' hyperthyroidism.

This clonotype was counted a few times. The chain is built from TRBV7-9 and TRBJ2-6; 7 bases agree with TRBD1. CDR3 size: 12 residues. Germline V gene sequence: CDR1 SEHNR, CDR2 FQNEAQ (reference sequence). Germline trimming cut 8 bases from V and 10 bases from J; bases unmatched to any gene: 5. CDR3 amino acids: CASDGQENVLTF. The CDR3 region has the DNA TGTGCCAGCGATGGACAGGAAAACGTCCTGACTTTC.

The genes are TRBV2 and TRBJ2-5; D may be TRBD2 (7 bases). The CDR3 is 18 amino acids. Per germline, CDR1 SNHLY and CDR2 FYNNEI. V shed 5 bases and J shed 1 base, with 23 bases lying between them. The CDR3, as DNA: TGTGCCAGCAGTTACCCGCCTAGGGGGGGAGGCTTCCAAGAGACCCAGTACTTC. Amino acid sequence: CASSYPPRGGGFQETQYF.

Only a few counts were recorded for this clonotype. The CDR3: CAISESDAGVGAEQYF. The CDR3 coding sequence is TGTGCCATCAGTGAGTCCGATGCGGGGGTTGGAGCCGAGCAGTACTTC. This sequence joins TRBV10-3 and TRBJ2-7, with 7 bases identical to TRBD2. V lost 0 bases, J lost 6 bases, and 11 bases stayed unmatched. CDR1 and CDR2 (germline): ENHRY, SYGVKD. CDR3 length: 16 residues.

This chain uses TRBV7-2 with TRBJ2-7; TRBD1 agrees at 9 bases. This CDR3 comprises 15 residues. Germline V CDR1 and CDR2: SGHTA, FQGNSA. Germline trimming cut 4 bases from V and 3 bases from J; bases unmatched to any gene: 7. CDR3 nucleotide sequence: TGTGCCAGCAGCTCGACGGGACAGGGCTACTACGAGCAGTACTTC. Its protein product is CASSSTGQGYYEQYF.

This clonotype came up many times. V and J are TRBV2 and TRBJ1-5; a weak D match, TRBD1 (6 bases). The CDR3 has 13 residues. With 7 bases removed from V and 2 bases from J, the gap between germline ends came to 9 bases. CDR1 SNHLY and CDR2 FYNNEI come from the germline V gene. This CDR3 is CASTGGGNQPQHF. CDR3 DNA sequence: TGTGCCAGCACGGGGGGCGGCAATCAGCCCCAGCATTTT.

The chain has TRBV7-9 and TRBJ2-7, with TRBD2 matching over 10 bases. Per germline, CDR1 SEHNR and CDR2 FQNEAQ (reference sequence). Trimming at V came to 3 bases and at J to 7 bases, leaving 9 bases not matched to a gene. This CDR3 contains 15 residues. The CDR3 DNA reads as TGTGCCAGCAGCTTGCTAGCGGGAGTGTTTACGGAGCAGTACTTC. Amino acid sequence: CASSLLAGVFTEQYF.

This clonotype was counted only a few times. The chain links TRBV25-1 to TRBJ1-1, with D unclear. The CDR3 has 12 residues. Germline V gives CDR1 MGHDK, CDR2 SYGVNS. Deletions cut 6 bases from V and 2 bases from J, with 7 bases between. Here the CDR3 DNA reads TGTGCCAGCAGCCGTTATAACACTGAAGCTTTCTTT. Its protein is CASSRYNTEAFF.

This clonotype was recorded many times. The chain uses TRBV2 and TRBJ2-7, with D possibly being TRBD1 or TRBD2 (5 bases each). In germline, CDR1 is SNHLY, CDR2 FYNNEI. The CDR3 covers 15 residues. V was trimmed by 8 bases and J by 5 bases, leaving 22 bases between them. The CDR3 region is CASCRGAGRGDEQYF. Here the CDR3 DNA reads TGTGCCAGCTGCCGAGGGGCGGGCCGGGGCGACGAGCAGTACTTC.

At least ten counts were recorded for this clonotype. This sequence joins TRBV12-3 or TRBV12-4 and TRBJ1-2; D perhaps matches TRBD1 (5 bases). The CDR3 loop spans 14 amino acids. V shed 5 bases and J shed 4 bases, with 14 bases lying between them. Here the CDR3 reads CASSVDRRTYGYTF. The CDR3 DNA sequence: TGTGCCAGCAGTGTCGACAGACGTACCTATGGCTACACCTTC.

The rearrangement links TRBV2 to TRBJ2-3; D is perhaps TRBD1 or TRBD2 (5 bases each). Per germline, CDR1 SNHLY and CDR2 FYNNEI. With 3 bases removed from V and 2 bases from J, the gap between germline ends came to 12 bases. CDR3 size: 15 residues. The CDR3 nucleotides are TGTGCCAGCAGTGACTGGGACCCACTCACAGATACGCAGTATTTT. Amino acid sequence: CASSDWDPLTDTQYF.

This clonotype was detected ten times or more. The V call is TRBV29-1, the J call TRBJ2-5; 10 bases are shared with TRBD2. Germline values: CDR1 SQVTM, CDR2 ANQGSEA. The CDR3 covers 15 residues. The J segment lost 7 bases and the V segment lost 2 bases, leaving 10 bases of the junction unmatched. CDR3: CSVELGLATQGTQYF. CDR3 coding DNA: TGCAGCGTTGAATTGGGACTAGCGACGCAGGGGACCCAGTACTTC.

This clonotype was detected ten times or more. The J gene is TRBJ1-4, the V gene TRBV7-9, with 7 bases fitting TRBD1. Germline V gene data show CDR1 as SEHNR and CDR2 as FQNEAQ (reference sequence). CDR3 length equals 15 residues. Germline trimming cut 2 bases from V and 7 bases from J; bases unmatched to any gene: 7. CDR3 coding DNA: TGTGCCAGCAGCTTACGACAGGGCGTATTTGAAAAACTGTTTTTT. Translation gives CASSLRQGVFEKLFF.

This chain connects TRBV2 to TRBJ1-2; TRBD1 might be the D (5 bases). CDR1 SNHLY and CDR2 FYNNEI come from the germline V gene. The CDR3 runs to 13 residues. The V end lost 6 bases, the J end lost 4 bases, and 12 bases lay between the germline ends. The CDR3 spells CASRAGLFYGYTF. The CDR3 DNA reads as TGTGCCAGCAGGGCAGGGCTCTTCTATGGCTACACCTTC.

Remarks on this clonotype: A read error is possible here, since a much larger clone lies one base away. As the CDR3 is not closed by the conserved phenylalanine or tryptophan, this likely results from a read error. CDR3 region: CSARRWEETQYL. CDR3 in DNA: TGCAGTGCTAGGCGTTGGGAAGAGACCCAGTACCTC. J is TRBJ2-5 and V is TRBV20-1; D gene unclear. The CDR3 sequence is 12 residues long. Germline-derived CDR1 and CDR2 are DFQATT and SNEGSKA (reference sequence). V was cut by 3 bases and J by 3 bases, with 8 bases left in between.

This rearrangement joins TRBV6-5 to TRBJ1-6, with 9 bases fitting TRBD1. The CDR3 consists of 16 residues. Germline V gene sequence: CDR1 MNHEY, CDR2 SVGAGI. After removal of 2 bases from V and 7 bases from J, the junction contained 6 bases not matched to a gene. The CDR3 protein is CASSYLRQGGNSPLHF. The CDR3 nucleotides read TGTGCCAGCAGTTACCTCCGACAGGGGGGAAATTCACCCCTCCACTTT.

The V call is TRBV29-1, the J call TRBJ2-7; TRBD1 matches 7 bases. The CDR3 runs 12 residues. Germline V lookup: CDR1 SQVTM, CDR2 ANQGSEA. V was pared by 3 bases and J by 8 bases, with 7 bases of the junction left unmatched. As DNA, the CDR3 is TGCAGCGTTGACGACGGGACAGCAAAGCAGTACTTC. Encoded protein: CSVDDGTAKQYF.

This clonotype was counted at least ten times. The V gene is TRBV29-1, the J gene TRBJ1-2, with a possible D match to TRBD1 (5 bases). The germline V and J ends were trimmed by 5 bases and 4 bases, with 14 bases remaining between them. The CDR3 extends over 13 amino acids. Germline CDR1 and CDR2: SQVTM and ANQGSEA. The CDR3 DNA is TGCAGCGTTATGACCGGACAAGCCTATGGCTACACCTTC. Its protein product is CSVMTGQAYGYTF.

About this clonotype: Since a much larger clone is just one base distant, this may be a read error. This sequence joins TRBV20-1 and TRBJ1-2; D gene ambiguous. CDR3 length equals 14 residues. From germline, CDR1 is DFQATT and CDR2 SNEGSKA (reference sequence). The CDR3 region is CGARDWARMDGYTF. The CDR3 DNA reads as TGCGGTGCTAGAGATTGGGCGCGGATGGATGGCTACACCTTC.

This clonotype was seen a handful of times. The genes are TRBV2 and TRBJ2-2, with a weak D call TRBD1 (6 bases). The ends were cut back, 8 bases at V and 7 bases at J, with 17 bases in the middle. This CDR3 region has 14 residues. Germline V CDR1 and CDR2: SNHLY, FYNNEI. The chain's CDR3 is CASGGRIFGGELFF. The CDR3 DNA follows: TGTGCCAGCGGGGGCAGAATCTTCGGCGGGGAGCTGTTTTTT.